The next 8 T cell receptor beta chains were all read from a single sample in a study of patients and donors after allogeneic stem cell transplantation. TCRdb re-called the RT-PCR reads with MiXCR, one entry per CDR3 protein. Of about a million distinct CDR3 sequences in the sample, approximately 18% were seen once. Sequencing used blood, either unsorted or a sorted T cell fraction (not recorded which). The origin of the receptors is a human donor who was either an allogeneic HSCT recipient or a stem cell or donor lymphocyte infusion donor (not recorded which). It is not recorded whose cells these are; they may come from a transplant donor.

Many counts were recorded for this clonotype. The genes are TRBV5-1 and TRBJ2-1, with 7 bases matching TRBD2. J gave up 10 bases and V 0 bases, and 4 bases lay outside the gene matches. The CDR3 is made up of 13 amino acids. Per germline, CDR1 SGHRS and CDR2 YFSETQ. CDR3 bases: TGCGCCAGCAGCTTGGATGGCGGGGGAGAGCAGTTCTTC. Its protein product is CASSLDGGGEQFF. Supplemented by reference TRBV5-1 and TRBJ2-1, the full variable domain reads KAGVTQTPRYLIKTRGQQVTLSCSPISGHRSVSWYQQTPGQGLQFLFEYFSETQRNKGNFPGRFSGRQFSNSRSEMNVSTLELGDSALYLCASSLDGGGEQFFGPGTRLTVL.

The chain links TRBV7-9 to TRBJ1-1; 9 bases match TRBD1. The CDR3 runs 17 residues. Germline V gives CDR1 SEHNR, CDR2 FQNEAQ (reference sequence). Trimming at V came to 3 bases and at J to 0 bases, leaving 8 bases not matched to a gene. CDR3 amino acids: CASSLDRGSIVNTEAFF. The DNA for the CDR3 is TGTGCCAGCAGCTTGGACAGGGGTTCAATTGTGAACACTGAAGCTTTCTTT.

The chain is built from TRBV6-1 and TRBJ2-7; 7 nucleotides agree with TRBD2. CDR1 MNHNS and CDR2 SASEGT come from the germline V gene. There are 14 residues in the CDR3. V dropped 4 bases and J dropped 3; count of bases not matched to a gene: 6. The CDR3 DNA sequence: TGTGCCAGCAGTGGCTTGCGGGAGAGCTACGAGCAGTACTTC. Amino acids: CASSGLRESYEQYF.

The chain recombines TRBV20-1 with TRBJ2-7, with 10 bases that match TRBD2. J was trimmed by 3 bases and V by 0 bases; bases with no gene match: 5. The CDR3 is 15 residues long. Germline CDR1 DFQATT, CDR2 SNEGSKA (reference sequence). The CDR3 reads CSARDLTSGNYEQYF. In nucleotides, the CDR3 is TGCAGTGCTAGAGATTTAACTAGCGGGAACTACGAGCAGTACTTC.

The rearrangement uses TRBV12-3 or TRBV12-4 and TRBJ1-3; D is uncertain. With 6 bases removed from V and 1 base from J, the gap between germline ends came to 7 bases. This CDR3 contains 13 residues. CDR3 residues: CASSLKSGNTIYF. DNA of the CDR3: TGTGCCAGCAGCTTGAAATCTGGAAACACCATATATTTT.

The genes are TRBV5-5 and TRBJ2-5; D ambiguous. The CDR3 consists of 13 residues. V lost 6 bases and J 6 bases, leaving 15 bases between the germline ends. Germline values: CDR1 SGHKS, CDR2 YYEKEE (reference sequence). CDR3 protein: CASKPRVLKTQYF. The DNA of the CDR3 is TGTGCCAGCAAACCTAGAGTTCTGAAGACCCAGTACTTC.

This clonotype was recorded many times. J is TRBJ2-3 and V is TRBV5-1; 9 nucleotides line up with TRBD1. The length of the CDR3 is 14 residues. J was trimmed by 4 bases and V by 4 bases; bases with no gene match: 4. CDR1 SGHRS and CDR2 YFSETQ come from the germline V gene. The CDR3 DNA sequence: TGCGCCAGCAGCAGGGACAGGGTTTCAGATACGCAGTATTTT. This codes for CASSRDRVSDTQYF.

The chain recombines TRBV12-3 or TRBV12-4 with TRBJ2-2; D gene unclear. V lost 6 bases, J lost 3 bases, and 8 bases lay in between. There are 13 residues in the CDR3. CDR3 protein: CASRPTHTGELFF. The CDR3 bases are TGTGCCAGCAGGCCCACCCACACCGGGGAGCTGTTTTTT.